This TCR beta chain was captured in a study of control samples from healthy donors and cancer patients (TCRdb year 2020). Trimming at the junction amounts to 2 bases on V and 3 bases on J, and the germline ends lie 11 bases apart. The germline V gene supplies CDR1 MNHEY and CDR2 SVGEGT. The CDR3 has 14 amino acids, counting the end cysteine and phenylalanine. Here the CDR3 DNA is all that survives: 42 bases in frame from base 1. Details on this clone: What antigen it recognizes has not been identified. Base quality data are lacking; no much larger clone is found one base away.

The method behind the library was the immunoSEQ multiplex PCR assay. TCRdb limited this immuneACCESS table to in-frame rearrangements with V and J called. A share of clones is missing; checked studies link under half to unresolved V genes, and the rest is unexplained. Across this sample there are fewer than 150,000 clones, with 90% seen only once. 2% to 2.5% of the sample belongs to the ten largest clones. The sample consisted of blood. The clonotype originates from a man between 18 and 35 years old in good health. In this chain, TRBV6-2 or TRBV6-3 is recombined with TRBJ2-7; D gene: possibly TRBD1, on 6 matching bases. The DNA sequence is given as TGTGCCAGCAGTTACGGGGGCAGTGGCTACGAGCAGTACTTC. The translation is CASSYGGSGYEQYF.